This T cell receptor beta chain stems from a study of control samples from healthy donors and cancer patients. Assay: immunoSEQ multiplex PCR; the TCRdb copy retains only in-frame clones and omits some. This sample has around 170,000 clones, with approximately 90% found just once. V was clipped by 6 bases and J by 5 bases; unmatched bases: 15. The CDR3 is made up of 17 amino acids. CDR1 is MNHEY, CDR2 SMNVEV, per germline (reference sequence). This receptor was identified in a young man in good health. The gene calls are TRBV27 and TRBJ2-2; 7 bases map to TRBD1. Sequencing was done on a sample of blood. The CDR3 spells CASRRGQGSSGTGELFF. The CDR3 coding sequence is TGTGCCAGCAGGAGGGGGCAGGGATCATCAGGGACCGGGGAGCTGTTTTTT.